This section outlines one T cell receptor (beta chain) sequence together with its context. Antigen unknown. Germline V gene lookup returns CDR1 WNHNN and CDR2 SYGVQD (reference sequence). This CDR3 is built from 15 residues. Trimming took 1 base from V and 7 from J; bases not matched to a gene: 9. The data stem from a study of cytomegalovirus exposure and HLA in healthy donors. 13 Jbeta primers and 60 Vbeta primers were used for the PCR. Sequencing was performed with immunoSEQ multiplex PCR; in TCRdb, only in-frame clones are kept and a portion is missing. The sample holds roughly 140,000 clones; over 70% are singletons and the top ten take approximately 6.2%. Healthy bone marrow donors made up the donor group. Study findings and constraints: Links to common viral pathogens appeared, in a later analysis, for several of the most significant clusters. An analysis done earlier found most TCR beta V segments productive about 90% or about 30% of the time. More clonal expansion characterized HLA-associated TCR beta chains than equally common others in a later analysis.

The TCR sequence derives from a man between 35 and 55 years old in good health and CMV-seropositive. The sequencing input was PBMCs. The J gene is TRBJ2-7, the V gene TRBV10-1; 8 bases agree with TRBD1. CDR3: CASSEFSDRAREQYF. CDR3 nucleotide sequence: TGCGCCAGCAGTGAGTTCTCGGACAGGGCTCGTGAGCAGTACTTC.